A selection of T cell receptor beta chains follows, all from one sample in a study of T cell responses to AZD1222 COVID-19 vaccine. The table came from immunoSEQ multiplex PCR; TCRdb's copy has only in-frame clones and leaves some out. The top ten hold about 1% of the sample, which has fewer than 250,000 clones, 85% to 95% seen once. The sample consisted of peripheral blood, taken on day 0 of MenACWY control vaccination. The receptor source for this set is an adult in good health. The CDR3 runs from the conserved cysteine through the conserved F or W. A D gene is named only where the DNA matches it firmly. Only some rows state a clone size, as once, few, many or a class for expanded clones.

TRBJ1-1	TRBV6-6	-	-	CASSYGDTEAFF	TGTGCCAGCAGTTACGGGGACACTGAAGCTTTCTTT
TRBJ1-4	TRBV6-5	TRBD1	-	CASSYRPDRWIEKLFF	TGTGCCAGCAGTTATCGTCCGGACAGGTGGATTGAAAAACTGTTTTTT
TRBJ1-2	TRBV5-6	-	once	CASSTPGARDKDGYTF	TGTGCCAGCAGCACCCCGGGGGCCAGGGATAAGGATGGCTACACCTTC
TRBJ2-1	TRBV6-2/TRBV6-3	TRBD2	-	CASSGASGGDNEQFF	TGTGCCAGCAGTGGAGCTAGCGGGGGGGACAATGAGCAGTTCTTC
TRBJ2-1	TRBV6-1	TRBD1	-	CASSEQGAVGNEQFF	TGTGCCAGCAGTGAACAGGGGGCTGTGGGCAATGAGCAGTTCTTC
TRBJ1-2	TRBV18	-	-	CASSPPGRYGYTF	TGTGCCAGCTCACCACCGGGACGCTATGGCTACACCTTC
TRBJ1-2	TRBV28	-	-	CASSFGAEGGGYTF	TGTGCCAGCAGTTTCGGGGCCGAAGGAGGTGGCTACACCTTC
TRBJ1-1	TRBV9	TRBD1	-	CASSVGQGNTEAFF	TGTGCCAGCAGCGTCGGACAGGGGAACACTGAAGCTTTCTTT
TRBJ1-3	TRBV12-5	-	-	CASGLRLTVMDTIYF	TGTGCTAGTGGTTTGCGGCTGACAGTCATGGACACCATATATTTT
TRBJ1-2	TRBV29-1	TRBD1	-	CSVSRGQGMEGYTF	TGCAGCGTGAGCCGGGGACAGGGTATGGAGGGCTACACCTTC
TRBJ1-4	TRBV9	-	-	CASSVATGHTNEKLFF	TGTGCCAGCAGCGTAGCTACGGGACATACTAATGAAAAACTGTTTTTT
TRBJ1-3	TRBV13	-	few	CASSPAGLTGNTIYF	TGTGCCAGCAGCCCCGCGGGACTTACTGGAAACACCATATATTTT
TRBJ2-7	TRBV7-2	TRBD1	once	CASSSGTGGYEQYF	TGTGCCAGCAGCTCCGGGACAGGGGGCTACGAGCAGTACTTC
TRBJ1-3	TRBV28	-	-	CASSLFGPGNTIYF	TGTGCCAGCAGTTTATTCGGACCTGGAAACACCATATATTTT
TRBJ1-1	TRBV6-5	-	-	CASGRQSAREAFF	TGTGCCAGCGGTCGACAGTCGGCCCGTGAAGCTTTCTTT
TRBJ1-5	TRBV19	-	few	CASSIGGGSNQPQHF	TGTGCCAGTAGTATAGGGGGTGGGAGCAATCAGCCCCAGCATTTT
TRBJ1-6	TRBV6-1	-	-	CASSELSSYNSPLHF	TGTGCCAGCAGTGAACTCAGCTCCTATAATTCACCCCTCCACTTT
TRBJ1-4	TRBV10-2	-	-	CASSEGNEKLFF	TGCGCCAGCAGTGAGGGAAATGAAAAACTGTTTTTT
TRBJ1-4	TRBV5-8	-	-	CASTLPGRDHEKLFF	TGTGCCAGCACCCTGCCGGGGAGGGACCATGAAAAACTGTTTTTT
TRBJ2-2	TRBV30	-	once	CAWSVGLNTGELFF	TGTGCCTGGAGTGTTGGACTAAACACCGGGGAGCTGTTTTTT
TRBJ1-2	TRBV18	-	few	CASSPSNRDNGPGYTF	TGTGCCAGCTCACCATCTAATCGGGACAACGGGCCTGGCTACACCTTC
TRBJ2-1	TRBV6-5	-	-	CASSLMETHEQFF	TGTGCCAGCAGTCTTATGGAAACCCATGAGCAGTTCTTC
TRBJ2-7	TRBV7-2	-	-	CASSLAGQMIYEQYF	TGTGCCAGCAGCTTAGCAGGACAGATGATCTACGAGCAGTACTTC
TRBJ2-5	TRBV5-4	TRBD2	-	CASSSPSGGGETQYF	TGTGCCAGCAGCTCACCTAGCGGGGGAGGCGAGACCCAGTACTTC
TRBJ1-2	TRBV5-6	-	-	CASSRVGPYGYTF	TGTGCCAGCAGCCGAGTAGGACCCTATGGCTACACCTTC
TRBJ1-1	TRBV15	-	-	CATSQDRNTEAFF	TGTGCCACCAGCCAGGACAGGAACACTGAAGCTTTCTTT
TRBJ1-1	TRBV7-9	-	-	CASSLMNTEAFF	TGTGCCAGCAGCCTGATGAACACTGAGGCTTTCTTT
TRBJ1-2	TRBV24-1	-	-	CATSDLQEGVNYGYTF	TGTGCCACCAGTGATTTGCAGGAGGGGGTCAACTATGGCTACACCTTC
TRBJ2-1	TRBV19	-	-	CASSIVRTPAGSSYNEQFF	TGTGCCAGTAGTATAGTACGGACCCCCGCAGGGAGCTCCTACAATGAGCAGTTCTTC
TRBJ1-4	TRBV28	-	-	CASTQGNNEKLFF	TGTGCCAGTACCCAGGGAAATAATGAAAAACTGTTTTTT
TRBJ1-3	TRBV19	-	-	CASSIGGQIAGNTIYF	TGTGCCAGTAGTATAGGGGGACAAATCGCTGGAAACACCATATATTTT
TRBJ2-7	TRBV7-9	-	-	CASSLSDQGYEQYF	TGTGCCAGCAGCTTAAGTGACCAGGGCTACGAGCAGTACTTC
TRBJ1-1	TRBV11-2	TRBD1	-	CASSLRSPTGTGFDTEAFF	TGTGCCAGCAGCCTCCGCTCACCCACCGGGACAGGGTTCGACACTGAAGCTTTCTTT
TRBJ2-2	TRBV14	TRBD2	-	CASSRLAGGGGELFF	TGTGCCAGCAGCCGGCTAGCGGGGGGCGGCGGGGAGCTGTTTTTT
TRBJ2-3	TRBV2	TRBD2	-	CASDEAGGGTDTQYF	TGTGCCAGCGATGAAGCGGGGGGGGGCACAGATACGCAGTATTTT
TRBJ1-6	TRBV6-5	-	-	CASSYREGPYNSPLHF	TGTGCCAGCAGTTACAGGGAGGGACCCTATAATTCACCCCTCCACTTT